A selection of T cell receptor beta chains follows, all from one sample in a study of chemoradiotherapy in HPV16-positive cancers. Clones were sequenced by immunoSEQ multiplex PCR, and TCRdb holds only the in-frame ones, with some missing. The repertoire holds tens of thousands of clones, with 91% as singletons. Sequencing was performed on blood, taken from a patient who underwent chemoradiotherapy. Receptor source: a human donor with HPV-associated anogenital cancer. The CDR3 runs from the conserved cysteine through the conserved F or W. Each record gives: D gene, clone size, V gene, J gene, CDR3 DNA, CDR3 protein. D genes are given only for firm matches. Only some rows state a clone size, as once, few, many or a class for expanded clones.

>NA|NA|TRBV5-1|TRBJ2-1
TGCGCCAGCAGCTTGACCCATGGGGGCAGGAGCTCCTACAATGAGCAGTTCTTC
CASSLTHGGRSSYNEQFF
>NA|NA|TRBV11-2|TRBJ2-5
TGTGCCAGCAGCTTAGGTCCGGCGGAGACCCAGTACTTC
CASSLGPAETQYF
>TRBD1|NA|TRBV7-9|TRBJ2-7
TGTGCCAGCAGCCTTAGGGACAGTAGTTACGAGCAGTACTTC
CASSLRDSSYEQYF
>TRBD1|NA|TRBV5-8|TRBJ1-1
TGTGCCAGCAGCTTGTGGTCAGGGGGCGGCACTGAAGCTTTCTTT
CASSLWSGGGTEAFF
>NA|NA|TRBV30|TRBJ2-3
TGTGCCTGGACCTTGGGGCGACCCACAGATACGCAGTATTTT
CAWTLGRPTDTQYF
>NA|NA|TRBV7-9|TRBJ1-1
TGTGCCAGCAGCCCCCGCAGAGGGAACACTGAAGCTTTCTTT
CASSPRRGNTEAFF
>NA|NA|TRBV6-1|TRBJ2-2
TGTGCCAGCAGTGAAGCCCTTAGTATCGGGGAGCTGTTTTTT
CASSEALSIGELFF
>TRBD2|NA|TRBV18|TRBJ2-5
TGTGCCAGCTCACGAGGGACTAGCGGGGAGGAGACCCAGTACTTC
CASSRGTSGEETQYF
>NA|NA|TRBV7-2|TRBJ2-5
TGTGCCAGCAGCTTATCTGGGGAGACCCAGTACTTC
CASSLSGETQYF
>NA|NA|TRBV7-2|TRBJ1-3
TGTGCCAGCAGCTTGCACCAGGGCGAGGGAAACACCATATATTTT
CASSLHQGEGNTIYF
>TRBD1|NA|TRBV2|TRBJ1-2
TGTGCCAGCAGTGAGGGCAGGGGGGTCTACTATGGCTACACCTTC
CASSEGRGVYYGYTF
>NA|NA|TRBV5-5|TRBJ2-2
TGTGCCAGCAGCTCGTATAGCGGAAACACCGGGGAGCTGTTTTTT
CASSSYSGNTGELFF
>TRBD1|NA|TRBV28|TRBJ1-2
TGTGCCAGCAGAACACCGGGACAGGGGGCTAGCGGCTACACCTTC
CASRTPGQGASGYTF
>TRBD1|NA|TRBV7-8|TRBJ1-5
TGTGCCAGCAGCCCAATGGACAGGTCGAGGCAGCCCCAGCATTTT
CASSPMDRSRQPQHF
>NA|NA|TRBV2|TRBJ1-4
TGTGCCAGCAAGTTAGGGAGGGCTAATGAAAAACTGTTTTTT
CASKLGRANEKLFF
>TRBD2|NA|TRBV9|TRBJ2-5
TGTGCCAGCAGCGTAGCTGGGCTAGCGGGGATGGAGACCCAGTACTTC
CASSVAGLAGMETQYF
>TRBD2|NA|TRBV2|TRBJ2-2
TGTGCCAGCAGTTCACTAGCGGGGGAGGCCGGGGAGCTGTTTTTT
CASSSLAGEAGELFF
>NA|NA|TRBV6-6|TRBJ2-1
TGTGCCAGCAGCCCCAAGGCGACGACCTACAATGAGCAGTTCTTC
CASSPKATTYNEQFF
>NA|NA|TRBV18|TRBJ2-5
TGTGCCAGCTCACCAGGGTTAACAGAGACCCAGTACTTC
CASSPGLTETQYF
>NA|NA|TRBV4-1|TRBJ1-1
TGCGCCAGCAGCCACGGTCAGTTGAACACTGAAGCTTTCTTT
CASSHGQLNTEAFF
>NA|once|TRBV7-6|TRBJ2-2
TGTGCCAGCAGCTTCGGGGGGGAGCTGTTTTTT
CASSFGGELFF
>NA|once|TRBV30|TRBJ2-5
TGTGCCTGGGGACAGGACTATCAAGAGACCCAGTACTTC
CAWGQDYQETQYF
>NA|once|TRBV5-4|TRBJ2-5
TGTGCCAGCAGCTTGGACAATAAGGTGGAGACCCAGTACTTC
CASSLDNKVETQYF
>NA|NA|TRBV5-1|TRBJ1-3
TGCGCCAGCAGCCCCCGAAGCTCTGGAAACACCATATATTTT
CASSPRSSGNTIYF
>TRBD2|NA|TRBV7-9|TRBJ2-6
TGTGCCAGCAGCTTAGCTCGGACTAGCGGGAGTTCCGGGGCCAACGTCCTGACTTTC
CASSLARTSGSSGANVLTF